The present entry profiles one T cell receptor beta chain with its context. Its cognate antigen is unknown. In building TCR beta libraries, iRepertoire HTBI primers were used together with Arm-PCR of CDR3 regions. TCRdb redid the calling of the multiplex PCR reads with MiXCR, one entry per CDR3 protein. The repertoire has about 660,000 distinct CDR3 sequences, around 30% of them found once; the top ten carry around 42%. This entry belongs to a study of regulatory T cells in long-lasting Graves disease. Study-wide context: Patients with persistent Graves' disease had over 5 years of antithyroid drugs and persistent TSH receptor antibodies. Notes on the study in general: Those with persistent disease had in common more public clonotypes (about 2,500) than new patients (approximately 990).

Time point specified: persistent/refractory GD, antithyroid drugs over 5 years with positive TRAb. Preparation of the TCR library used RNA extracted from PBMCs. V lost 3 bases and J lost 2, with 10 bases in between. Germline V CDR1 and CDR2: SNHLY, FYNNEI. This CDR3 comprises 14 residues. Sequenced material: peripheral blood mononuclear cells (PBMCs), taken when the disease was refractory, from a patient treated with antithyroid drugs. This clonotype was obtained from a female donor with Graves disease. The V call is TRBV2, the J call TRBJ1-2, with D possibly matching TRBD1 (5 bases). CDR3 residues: CASSDSGGNYGYTF. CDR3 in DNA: TGTGCCAGCAGTGATTCGGGGGGGAACTATGGCTACACCTTC. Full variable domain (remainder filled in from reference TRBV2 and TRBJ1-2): EPEVTQTPSHQVTQMGQEVILRCVPISNHLYFYWYRQILGQKVEFLVSFYNNEISEKSEIFDDQFSVERPDGSNFTLKIRSTKLEDSAMYFCASSDSGGNYGYTFGSGTRLTVV.